Below are 29 T cell receptor beta chains sequenced from a single sample in a study of T-cell memory formation after mild COVID-19 (dated by TCRdb to the early 2020s). The library was obtained by 5' RACE. The reads were generated on an Illumina NovaSeq 6000. TCRdb reran the public reads through fastp at Q25 and MiXCR, keeping productive beta chains. Entries are consolidated by CDR3 protein sequence, retaining the most common genes and DNA. The sample records 300,000 to 350,000 distinct CDR3 sequences, over 10% of which are singletons. Together, the top ten hold 20% to 25% of the sample. Material for sequencing was PBMCs or a T cell subset sorted from them (not recorded which). The receptors were sampled from a young man who had mild COVID-19 (a few samples of this study predate the infection). The sample titles of this study are shuffled in the database, so cell type and time point are left out; the donor was told from shared clones.

This clonotype was counted only a few times. The rearrangement uses TRBV21-1 and TRBJ2-4; the tabulated D call, TRBD1, remains unverified against the DNA. TRBV21-1 is given as a pseudogene. CDR3 size: 13 residues. CDR3 sequence (DNA): TGTGCCAGCCATCAGGCAGGGTCGAACATTCAGTACTTC. It encodes CASHQAGSNIQYF.

The table lists this clonotype with many counts. One junction end disagrees with the germline gene, perhaps due to a read error. This chain's CDR3 is CASSSLAGKDTQYF. The CDR3 DNA sequence: TGTGCTAGCAGCTCCCTAGCGGGGAAGGATACGCAGTATTTT. The chain combines TRBV7-7 with TRBJ2-3; TRBD2 aligns across 9 bases. Germline V lookup: CDR1 SSHAT, CDR2 FNYEAQ (reference sequence). This CDR3 is built from 14 residues. Using reference TRBV7-7 and TRBJ2-3 for the parts outside the CDR3, the full variable domain is GAGVSQSPRYKVTKRGQDVTLRCDPISSHATLYWYQQALGQGPEFLTYFNYEAQPDKSGLPSDRFSAERPEGSISTLTIQRTEQRDSAMYRCASSSLAGKDTQYFGPGTRLTVL.

Many counts were recorded for this clonotype. The chain is built from TRBV7-8 and TRBJ1-1; D gene unclear. CDR1 is SGHVS and CDR2 is FQNEAQ in the germline V gene. Trimming took off 5 bases at V and 6 bases at J, with 13 bases between the two ends. CDR3 length: 13 amino acids. The CDR3 nucleotides read TGTGCCAGCAGCCTTTACCAGCACGCTGAAGCTTTCTTT. Translated, it gives CASSLYQHAEAFF.

The chain has TRBV7-2 and TRBJ2-3; D ambiguous. From germline, CDR1 is SGHTA and CDR2 FQGNSA. Between the trimmed V and J ends, which lost 5 bases and 5 bases, there was a span of 14 bases. This CDR3 comprises 14 residues. The CDR3 reads CASSAGPDVDTQYF. Written as DNA, the CDR3 is TGTGCCAGCAGCGCAGGACCTGATGTAGATACGCAGTATTTT.

This clonotype was recorded a few times. V is TRBV6-6 and J is TRBJ1-5; D possibly corresponds to TRBD1 (6 bases). Per the germline V gene, CDR1 is MNHNY and CDR2 is SVGAGI (reference sequence). The length of the CDR3 is 12 residues. Trimming shortened V by 6 bases and J by 5 bases, and 8 bases separated the two germline ends. The CDR3 sequence is CASRSGDQPQHF. For the CDR3, the DNA is TGTGCCAGCAGGTCAGGGGATCAGCCCCAGCATTTT.

This clonotype showed up many times. The junction departs from germline at one end; a sequencing error may be responsible. This chain links TRBV7-7 with TRBJ2-3; 9 bases fit TRBD1. The CDR3 length is 12 residues. Per germline, CDR1 SSHAT and CDR2 FNYEAQ (reference sequence). This CDR3 is CASSHPGQGQYF. The CDR3 nucleotides read TGTGCTAGCAGCCATCCGGGACAGGGGCAGTATTTT.

This sequence joins TRBV24-1 and TRBJ2-2, with 7 nucleotides matching TRBD1. This CDR3 has 15 residues. V trimming: 5 bases; J trimming: 3 bases; junction bases outside the gene matches: 5. Germline V gene data show CDR1 as KGHDR and CDR2 as SFDVKD. CDR3 DNA: TGTGCCACCAGTGCCGGGACAGACTACACCGGGGAGCTGTTTTTT. This sequence encodes CATSAGTDYTGELFF.

The rearrangement links TRBV5-1 to TRBJ2-7; D unresolved. The length of the CDR3 is 13 residues. Trimming cost V 6 bases and J 2 bases, with 12 bases left between them. Per germline, CDR1 SGHRS and CDR2 YFSETQ. For the CDR3, the DNA is TGCGCCAGCACTAAGGGTAGGGCCTACGAGCAGTACTTC. Its protein is CASTKGRAYEQYF.

The J gene is TRBJ1-1, the V gene TRBV29-1; D not resolved. Germline values: CDR1 SQVTM, CDR2 ANQGSEA. The CDR3 sequence is 14 residues long. V gave up 7 bases and J gave up 0 bases, with 15 bases separating them. The CDR3, as DNA: TGCAGCGCCCCCGGAGGACCTATGAACACTGAAGCTTTCTTT. Protein sequence: CSAPGGPMNTEAFF.

This clonotype appeared a few times. The rearrangement links TRBV7-2 to TRBJ2-3; D is perhaps TRBD1 or TRBD2 (6 bases each). Germline CDR1 is SGHTA and CDR2 is FQGNSA. This CDR3 spans 21 amino acids. Trimming cost V 3 bases and J 0 bases, with 28 bases left between them. The chain's CDR3 is CASSFPTGGPVGEGSTDTQYF. CDR3 nucleotides: TGTGCCAGCAGCTTCCCCACCGGGGGCCCCGTTGGTGAAGGGAGCACAGATACGCAGTATTTT.

In this sample, this clonotype turned up a few times. J is TRBJ1-5 and V is TRBV6-5; D possibly corresponds to TRBD1 (5 bases). V lost 0 bases to trimming and J lost 7 bases, with 16 bases between them. The CDR3 length is 16 residues. Germline values: CDR1 MNHEY, CDR2 SVGAGI. The CDR3 spells CASSYSKGEGLQPQHF. Here the CDR3 DNA reads TGTGCCAGCAGTTACTCGAAAGGGGAAGGACTCCAGCCCCAGCATTTT.

This chain links TRBV7-9 with TRBJ1-5; D is unresolved. The CDR3 is made up of 13 amino acids. With 3 bases removed from V and 9 bases from J, the gap between germline ends came to 12 bases. CDR1 SEHNR and CDR2 FQNEAQ come from the germline V gene (reference sequence). The CDR3 coding sequence is TGTGCCAGCAGCTTTGATTTCGGGTCGCCCCAGCATTTT. This codes for CASSFDFGSPQHF.

This clonotype was counted at least ten times. The J gene is TRBJ1-6, the V gene TRBV6-6; D remains ambiguous. The CDR3 contains 13 residues. Germline V gene lookup returns CDR1 MNHNY and CDR2 SVGAGI (reference sequence). V was shortened by 6 bases and J by 10 bases, with 13 bases between the two germline ends. The DNA for the CDR3 is TGTGCCAGCAGCGACCTGGGTTGGTCACCCCTCCACTTT. This translates into CASSDLGWSPLHF.

The CDR3 here is CASSLLFSSSGANVLTF. The CDR3 DNA reads TGTGCCAGCAGCTTATTGTTCTCGTCCTCTGGGGCCAACGTCCTGACTTTC. J is TRBJ2-6 and V is TRBV11-2; no reliable D call. Germline V gene sequence: CDR1 SGHAT, CDR2 FQNNGV. The V end was cut by 2 bases, the J end by 0 bases, with 11 bases between. The CDR3 runs to 17 residues.

This clonotype was recorded a few times. The V and J genes are TRBV18 and TRBJ2-3, with TRBD1 identical over 9 bases. The V and J ends lost 3 bases and 1 base, in that order; junction bases with no gene match: 5. Per the germline V gene, CDR1 is KGHSH and CDR2 is LQKENI. The CDR3 spans 16 residues. CDR3 coding DNA: TGTGCCAGCTCACCTATGGGACAGGGTCGCACAGATACGCAGTATTTT. Translating gives CASSPMGQGRTDTQYF.

In DNA form, the CDR3 reads TGTGCCAGCATCAGTTGGACCGGGAATGCAGATACGCAGTATTTT. Protein: CASISWTGNADTQYF. This sequence joins TRBV7-9 and TRBJ2-3, with D possibly being TRBD2 (5 bases). This CDR3 is built from 15 residues. Germline CDR1 and CDR2: SEHNR and FQNEAQ (reference sequence). V shed 7 bases and J shed 4 bases, with 18 bases lying between them. Supplemented by reference TRBV7-9 and TRBJ2-3, the full variable domain reads DTGVSQNPRHKITKRGQNVTFRCDPISEHNRLYWYRQTLGQGPEFLTYFQNEAQLEKSRLLSDRFSAERPKGSFSTLEIQRTEQGDSAMYLCASISWTGNADTQYFGPGTRLTVL.

This clonotype was found a few times. The chain links TRBV6-5 to TRBJ2-1; possible D gene TRBD2, 6 bases. This CDR3 is built from 16 residues. The V end was cut by 2 bases, the J end by 4 bases, with 15 bases between. Per the germline V gene, CDR1 is MNHEY and CDR2 is SVGAGI. The CDR3 DNA is TGTGCCAGCAGTTACATCGGCGGGGTAAGGTACAATGAGCAGTTCTTC. This sequence encodes CASSYIGGVRYNEQFF.

This clonotype has more than one count but fewer than ten. The V call is TRBV12-3 or TRBV12-4, the J call TRBJ2-2, with 7 bases fitting TRBD1. The CDR3 is 15 amino acids. V trimming: 6 bases; J trimming: 4 bases; junction bases outside the gene matches: 8. The CDR3: CASRWGQLGTGELFF. The CDR3 DNA sequence: TGTGCCAGCAGATGGGGACAGTTGGGCACCGGGGAGCTGTTTTTT.

This clonotype showed up many times. The chain uses TRBV4-3 and TRBJ2-1; 11 bases are a match to TRBD2. The CDR3 has 19 amino acids. Trimming at V came to 0 bases and at J to 7 bases, leaving 14 bases not matched to a gene. In germline, CDR1 is LGHNA, CDR2 YSLEER. The CDR3 DNA sequence: TGCGCCAGCAGCCAAGATTTGATGGCTAGCGGGGGGCGGGGGAATGAGCAGTTCTTC. Amino acid sequence: CASSQDLMASGGRGNEQFF.

There are a few counts of this clonotype. This chain uses TRBV24-1 with TRBJ2-6, with 11 bases matching TRBD1. Losses at the gene ends were 8 bases for V and 0 bases for J; bases not matched to a gene: 5. The CDR3 contains 17 residues. Germline V gene sequence: CDR1 KGHDR, CDR2 SFDVKD. CDR3 loop: CATTGQGAFSGANVLTF. The CDR3 DNA is TGTGCCACCACTGGACAGGGGGCTTTCTCTGGGGCCAACGTCCTGACTTTC.

The CDR3 loop is CAIREGTGPQETQYF. The CDR3 DNA reads as TGTGCCATCAGGGAAGGGACAGGGCCGCAAGAGACCCAGTACTTC. The chain couples TRBV10-3 to TRBJ2-5, with 9 positions matching TRBD1. The germline gives CDR1 ENHRY, CDR2 SYGVKD. Trimming at V came to 6 bases and at J to 2 bases, leaving 7 bases not matched to a gene. This CDR3 is 15 amino acids long.

This clonotype was observed a few times. The rearrangement joins TRBV7-3 to TRBJ1-2; 8 bases match TRBD1. The V and J ends lost 5 bases and 8 bases, in that order; junction bases with no gene match: 10. The CDR3 extends over 14 amino acids. The germline gives CDR1 SGHTA, CDR2 FQGTGA. DNA for the CDR3: TGTGCCAGCAGCCGGGGAGGACAGGGAGGAGGCTACACCTTC. Amino acids: CASSRGGQGGGYTF.

The chain recombines TRBV7-3 with TRBJ2-5; tentatively, D is TRBD1 or TRBD2 (6 bases each). The CDR3 runs 13 residues. V was cut by 11 bases and J by 7 bases, with 20 bases left in between. Germline lookup yields CDR1 SGHTA and CDR2 FQGTGA. The CDR3: CAGAPGAGGTQYF. CDR3 nucleotides: TGTGCCGGCGCCCCGGGGGCCGGAGGGACCCAGTACTTC.

The chain combines TRBV15 with TRBJ2-7; D remains ambiguous. The CDR3 is 13 residues long. Germline CDR1 and CDR2: LNHNV and YYDKDF (reference sequence). Trimming removed 0 bases at V and 3 bases at J, with 6 bases between. Here the CDR3 reads CATSRDLLYEQYV. CDR3 bases: TGTGCCACCAGCAGAGATCTCCTCTACGAGCAGTACGTC.

The rearrangement links TRBV7-2 to TRBJ2-2, with TRBD1 as a possible D gene (6 bases). The V and J ends lost 1 base and 4 bases respectively, with 16 bases between them. This CDR3 has 17 amino acids. Looked up from germline, CDR1 is SGHTA and CDR2 is FQGNSA. CDR3 DNA sequence: TGTGCCAGCAGCTTAGATCTTGGGGGCGGACCCACCGGGGAGCTGTTTTTT. This sequence encodes CASSLDLGGGPTGELFF.

Ten or more counts support this clonotype. The chain employs TRBV4-2 and TRBJ2-3; D is undetermined. The CDR3 totals 13 residues. V lost 7 bases to trimming and J lost 4 bases, with 12 bases between them. In germline, CDR1 is LGHNA, CDR2 YNFKEQ. Here the CDR3 DNA reads TGTGCCAGCAAAGGCAGGCCCGCAGATACGCAGTATTTT. It yields the protein CASKGRPADTQYF.

V is TRBV5-4 and J is TRBJ1-1; 12 bases are shared with TRBD1. Trimming at V came to 4 bases and at J to 11 bases, leaving 12 bases not matched to a gene. CDR1 and CDR2 from the germline V gene are SGHNT and YYREEE (reference sequence). The CDR3 totals 15 residues. As DNA, the CDR3 is TGTGCCAGCAGCGGCGGGACAGGGGGCCGAGATTGGGCTTTCTTT. This translates into CASSGGTGGRDWAFF.

This chain links TRBV7-9 with TRBJ1-1; no reliable D call. This CDR3 spans 15 amino acids. With 4 bases removed from V and 3 bases from J, the gap between germline ends came to 15 bases. The germline V gene encodes CDR1 SEHNR and CDR2 FQNEAQ (reference sequence). The CDR3: CASSSRWLGDTEAFF. The CDR3 DNA follows: TGTGCCAGCAGCTCTCGATGGCTTGGGGACACTGAAGCTTTCTTT.

This clonotype was seen ten or more times. This chain connects TRBV5-1 to TRBJ2-3; no firm D call. This CDR3 is 16 amino acids long. V lost 1 base to trimming and J lost 0 bases, with 12 bases between them. Germline CDR1 and CDR2: SGHRS and YFSETQ. The CDR3, as DNA: TGCGCCAGCAGCTTGAGGCCAGTCCCTAGCACAGATACGCAGTATTTT. Amino acid sequence: CASSLRPVPSTDTQYF.